Listed below are T cell receptor beta chains from one sample, sequenced in a study of blood T cells in healthy people across ages. TCRdb re-derived calls from the 5' RACE reads in MiXCR, one entry per CDR3 protein. This sample has hundreds of thousands of distinct CDR3 sequences, with about a fifth found just once. The sample taken for sequencing was blood. These receptors were taken from a man between 65 and 80 years old in good health. CDR3s include the opening cysteine and the closing phenylalanine or tryptophan. Each record gives: D gene, J gene, V gene, clone size, CDR3 DNA, CDR3 protein. D genes are given only for firm matches. Expanded clones are given a class, and other clones once, few, many or no size at all.

. | TRBJ2-3 | TRBV5-1 | . | TGCGCCAGCAGCTTGGTCAGGATGGGCACAGATACGCAGTATTTT | CASSLVRMGTDTQYF
TRBD1 | TRBJ2-5 | TRBV6-6 | few | TGTGCCAGCAGCAGGACAGGGGGTGCGACCCAGTACTTC | CASSRTGGATQYF
. | TRBJ1-6 | TRBV15 | . | TGTGCCACCAGCAGAGATAAAGACTTGAGTACTGGACCCCTCCGCTTT | CATSRDKDLSTGPLRF
TRBD2 | TRBJ2-1 | TRBV20-1 | few | TGCAGTGCCGAAAATCTGGGTAGCGGGCCCATCGCCTACAATGAGCAGTTCTTC | CSAENLGSGPIAYNEQFF
. | TRBJ2-1 | TRBV28 | few | TGTGCCAGCAGTGAGGGGGGGGTTTACAATGAGCAGTTCTTC | CASSEGGVYNEQFF
TRBD2 | TRBJ2-4 | TRBV7-2 | . | TGTGCCAGCAGCTCGGTGGGCCGGACTAGCGGGGATATAGCCAAAAACATTCAGTACTTC | CASSSVGRTSGDIAKNIQYF
. | TRBJ1-5 | TRBV3-1 | . | TGTGCCAGCAGCCAGGGAATCGGTCAGCCCCAGCATTTT | CASSQGIGQPQHF
TRBD2 | TRBJ2-5 | TRBV12-3/TRBV12-4 | . | TGTGCCAGCAGTTTAGACGGGAGGCAGGAAGAGACCCAGTACTTC | CASSLDGRQEETQYF
TRBD1 | TRBJ1-4 | TRBV12-3/TRBV12-4 | . | TGTGCCAGCAGTCCACGACAGGGGGATAATGAAAAACTGTTTTTT | CASSPRQGDNEKLFF
TRBD1 | TRBJ1-1 | TRBV28 | . | TGTGCCAGCAGTTTATGGGCGGGACAGAACATGAACACTGAAGCTTTCTTT | CASSLWAGQNMNTEAFF
. | TRBJ2-7 | TRBV21-1 | . | TGTGCCAGCAGCGAAGGACAGAATACCGTAACCCCTTACGAGCAGTACTTC | CASSEGQNTVTPYEQYF
. | TRBJ1-2 | TRBV6-5 | . | TGTGCCAGCTGGCGCGGCATGCATTATGGCTACACCTTC | CASWRGMHYGYTF
TRBD1 | TRBJ1-2 | TRBV20-1 | . | TGCAGTGCTTCTATAACAGGGGCGCGGGGCTACACCTTC | CSASITGARGYTF
. | TRBJ2-3 | TRBV6-2/TRBV6-3 | few | TGTGCCAGCAAGAGGCTGGGGTCTAGCACAGATACGCAGTATTTT | CASKRLGSSTDTQYF
. | TRBJ2-6 | TRBV12-3/TRBV12-4 | . | TGTGCCAGCAGTTTACGGGCCACTTCTGGGGCCAACGTCCTGACTTTC | CASSLRATSGANVLTF
TRBD2 | TRBJ2-1 | TRBV10-3 | . | TGTGCCATCAAAGCGGGAGGGCCCGGTGAGCAGTTCTTC | CAIKAGGPGEQFF
TRBD2 | TRBJ2-1 | TRBV29-1 | . | TGCAGCCCGGGACTAGCAAACAATGAGCAGTTCTTC | CSPGLANNEQFF
. | TRBJ2-7 | TRBV28 | . | TGTGCCAGCAGTTCTCAGGGGCTTACCTACGAGCAGTACTTC | CASSSQGLTYEQYF
TRBD1 | TRBJ1-4 | TRBV7-2 | . | TGTGCCAGCAGCCGGGTGGTTGGTGCGGGACAGGGTGAAAAACTGTTTTTT | CASSRVVGAGQGEKLFF
. | TRBJ2-1 | TRBV5-1 | few | TGCGCCAGCAGCTTGGAGGGCCCAGCGAGCTACAATGAGCAGTTCTTC | CASSLEGPASYNEQFF
TRBD2 | TRBJ2-3 | TRBV4-1 | few | TGCGCCAGCAGCCAAGTGGAGGGCGGGAGTGGGTACACAGGTACGCAGTATTTT | CASSQVEGGSGYTGTQYF
. | TRBJ1-2 | TRBV6-5 | . | TGTGCCAGCAGGATACAGGGTCTGGATGGCTACACCTTC | CASRIQGLDGYTF
. | TRBJ2-7 | TRBV27 | few | TGTGCCAGCAGTCCAAGTCGGGTAAGAAACTACGAGCAGTACTTC | CASSPSRVRNYEQYF
. | TRBJ1-1 | TRBV10-3 | few | TGTGCCATTAGCTACGGGGGGGAGACTGAAGCTTTCTTT | CAISYGGETEAFF
TRBD2 | TRBJ2-3 | TRBV27 | . | TGTGCCAGCAGTTTATCCAGACTAGCGGGGGTACCTAGCACAGATACGCAGTATTTT | CASSLSRLAGVPSTDTQYF